The clone carrying this T cell receptor beta chain was picked up many times. Its cognate antigen is unknown. These data originate in a study of early T cells in non-severe SARS-CoV-2 infection. Overall study context: Chains were unpaired, as sequencing was done on bulk RNA from unsorted whole blood.

Individual cDNA molecules received unique molecular identifiers during library preparation. MiXCR, applied by TCRdb to the 5' RACE reads, yields one record per CDR3 protein. The sample yields 25,000 to 30,000 distinct CDR3 sequences, approximately 4.3% seen once. Germline V lookup: CDR1 MNHEY, CDR2 SVGAGI. V dropped 6 bases and J dropped 0; count of bases not matched to a gene: 10. The CDR3 length is 16 residues. General observations from the study: There was a bias toward anti-spike CD8 responses in VDJdb matching, which missed private and CD4 specificities.

Sequenced: whole blood. The rearrangement joins TRBV6-5 to TRBJ2-7; 8 nucleotides align to TRBD1. The receptor was isolated from an adult who was a healthcare worker with PCR-confirmed SARS-CoV-2 infection or an uninfected control (not recorded which). The CDR3 DNA reads as TGTGCCAGCAGCCTGGGACAGGAGTCCTACTCCTACGAGCAGTACTTC. Encoded protein: CASSLGQESYSYEQYF.